Below, 5 T cell receptor beta chains from the same sample are listed, as sequenced in a study of blood T cell repertoires in COVID-19. Profiling relied on immunoSEQ multiplex PCR, and the TCRdb table lists in-frame clones only, not all of them. The sample contains about 19,000 clones, around 83% of which appear only once. Sequencing was performed on peripheral blood. The receptors stem from a man in his sixties or seventies with acute or convalescent COVID-19.

This chain links TRBV18 with TRBJ1-1; maybe TRBD1 (5 bases). Germline loops: CDR1 KGHSH, CDR2 LQKENI. The CDR3 loop spans 15 amino acids. V lost 3 bases, J lost 4 bases, and 15 bases lay in between. CDR3 DNA: TGTGCCAGCTCACCCCAGGGTGTCTCCAGCACTGAAGCTTTCTTT. It codes for CASSPQGVSSTEAFF.

The V and J genes are TRBV6-4 and TRBJ2-3; 7 bases align to TRBD1. Germline CDR1 reads MRHNA; CDR2 reads SNTAGT. J was trimmed by 6 bases and V by 2 bases; bases with no gene match: 5. CDR3 length: 14 amino acids. The CDR3 sequence: CASSDRGRSDTQYF. For the CDR3, the DNA is TGTGCCAGCAGTGACAGGGGGCGATCGGATACGCAGTATTTT.

This sequence joins TRBV5-6 and TRBJ2-1; 11 positions agree with TRBD2. Germline CDR1 is SGHDT and CDR2 is YYEEEE. The CDR3 is 16 amino acids. With V trimmed by 1 base and J by 2 bases, 2 bases remained unmatched. The CDR3 protein is CASSLTLAGAYNEQFF. CDR3 DNA: TGTGCCAGCAGCTTGACACTAGCGGGAGCCTACAATGAGCAGTTCTTC.

This clone was seen only once. The V call is TRBV7-8, the J call TRBJ1-1, with 8 bases that match TRBD1. CDR3 length equals 20 residues. Trimming took 3 bases from V and 7 from J; bases not matched to a gene: 25. Germline V gives CDR1 SGHVS, CDR2 FQNEAQ. The CDR3, as DNA: TGTGCCAGCAGCTTCGTTTATTCCAGGGGGCAAATCCAATCCGGGGGTGAAGCTTTCTTT. Residues: CASSFVYSRGQIQSGGEAFF.

The chain recombines TRBV9 with TRBJ2-1; maybe TRBD1 (6 bases). V lost 0 bases to trimming and J lost 4 bases, with 17 bases between them. The CDR3 is made up of 17 amino acids. Germline V gene lookup returns CDR1 SGDLS and CDR2 YYNGEE. CDR3: CASSVAIGGRGYNEQFF. In nucleotides, the CDR3 is TGTGCCAGCAGCGTAGCTATTGGCGGCAGGGGATACAATGAGCAGTTCTTC.